This T cell receptor beta chain was documented in a study of STAT3 mutations in large granular lymphocyte leukemia. Measured with immunoSEQ multiplex PCR; TCRdb has only the in-frame clones, and not every one. This sample carries roughly 25,000 clones, about 94% of them seen once, and the ten largest clones take approximately 6.5%. The sample holds one count of this clone. Antigen specificity is unknown. Whole-study findings and limits: At least one immunodominant TCR beta clonotype appeared in every T-cell large granular lymphocyte leukemia patient. TCR clonotype switching after therapy occurred in about 35% of the 18 patients. Samples missed the first appearance of the clone.

The CDR3 loop spans 14 amino acids. Looked up from germline, CDR1 is LNHDA and CDR2 is SQIVND (reference sequence). V gave up 6 bases and J gave up 0 bases; unmatched junction bases: 3. The sample comprised peripheral blood mononuclear cells. This receptor was obtained from a man aged 35 to 55 with T-cell large granular lymphocyte leukemia. Some clones in this sample may be carry-over from other donors' samples. The rearrangement uses TRBV19 and TRBJ2-3; TRBD1 matches 7 bases. CDR3 in amino acids: CASSPDRSTDTQYF. DNA for the CDR3: TGTGCCAGTAGCCCGGACAGGAGCACAGATACGCAGTATTTT.